A single sample is the source of the 8 T cell receptor beta chains below, sequenced in a study of blood T cell repertoires in COVID-19. Repertoires were generated with immunoSEQ multiplex PCR, while TCRdb's copy carries only in-frame clones and drops some. Here the sample spans 270,000 or so clones, approximately 82% being singletons. The source material was peripheral blood. The receptor set was obtained from a woman under 30 with acute or convalescent COVID-19.

This clone has a handful of counts. The chain joins TRBV10-1 to TRBJ1-1, with no clear D. V gave up 9 bases and J gave up 1 base, with 12 bases separating them. CDR1 is WNHNN, CDR2 SYGVQD, per germline (reference sequence). The CDR3 consists of 13 residues. Here the CDR3 DNA reads TGCGCCAGGGCGGGCGGTAAGAACACTGAAGCTTTCTTT. Encoded protein: CARAGGKNTEAFF.

The rearrangement uses TRBV3-1 (or the pseudogene TRBV3-2) and TRBJ2-1; D is uncertain. V was trimmed by 0 bases and J by 9 bases, leaving 9 bases between them. This CDR3 spans 13 amino acids. CDR1 and CDR2 from the germline V gene are LGHDT and YNNKEL (reference sequence). The CDR3, as DNA: TGTGCCAGCAGCCAAGAGGGCTATTTTGAGCAGTTCTTC. Encoded protein: CASSQEGYFEQFF.

The rearrangement joins TRBV5-4 to TRBJ2-1; 7 bases agree with TRBD2. J was trimmed by 5 bases and V by 4 bases; bases with no gene match: 9. The CDR3 length is 15 residues. Germline CDR1 is SGHNT and CDR2 is YYREEE (reference sequence). The CDR3 DNA reads TGTGCCAGCAGCCAAGGACTAGTAGCCGACAATGAGCAGTTCTTC. Its protein product is CASSQGLVADNEQFF.

The chain is built from TRBV19 and TRBJ2-2, with 15 bases fitting TRBD2. Trimming at V came to 3 bases and at J to 6 bases, leaving 11 bases not matched to a gene. Germline CDR1 LNHDA, CDR2 SQIVND (reference sequence). The CDR3 contains 19 residues. CDR3 DNA sequence: TGTGCCAGTAGTATCGGACTAGCGGGAGGGCCGGTCGCGGCCGGGGAGCTGTTTTTT. Protein: CASSIGLAGGPVAAGELFF.

This chain joins TRBV4-3 and TRBJ2-1; 12 bases map to TRBD2. This CDR3 has 16 residues. Germline CDR1 reads LGHNA; CDR2 reads YSLEER. The V and J ends lost 2 bases and 7 bases, in that order; junction bases with no gene match: 6. CDR3 in DNA: TGCGCCAGCAGCCAACTAGCGGGAGGGCCATGGAATGAGCAGTTCTTC. It is translated as CASSQLAGGPWNEQFF.

A remark on this clone: The sample carries other DNA sequences with the same CDR3. This chain joins TRBV7-3 and TRBJ1-1, with a tentative D call TRBD1 (6 bases). CDR3 length equals 13 residues. CDR1 and CDR2 (germline): SGHTA, FQGTGA. Trimming shortened V by 5 bases and J by 11 bases, and 18 bases separated the two germline ends. The CDR3 DNA reads as TGTGCCAGCAGCCTACAACAGGGATCAGAGGCTTTCTTT. It specifies CASSLQQGSEAFF.

For the CDR3, the DNA is TGTGCCAGCAGCGGAGATATGGGCAGGGGAAACCCACAGCCCCAGCATTTT. Amino acid sequence: CASSGDMGRGNPQPQHF. The rearrangement links TRBV7-9 to TRBJ1-5, with D possibly matching TRBD1 (6 bases). CDR1 and CDR2 (germline): SEHNR, FQNEAQ (reference sequence). The CDR3 has 17 amino acids. V gave up 5 bases and J gave up 7 bases, with 24 bases separating them.

This clone was seen a handful of times. The V call is TRBV18, the J call TRBJ2-3, with TRBD2 matching over 12 bases. Germline lookup yields CDR1 KGHSH and CDR2 LQKENI. V lost 3 bases, J lost 6 bases, and 1 base stayed unmatched. This CDR3 region has 14 residues. The CDR3 bases are TGTGCCAGCTCACCGACTAGCGGGAGTGATACGCAGTATTTT. Protein: CASSPTSGSDTQYF.